This section outlines one TCR beta chain sequence together with its context. These data originate in a study of blood T cell repertoires in COVID-19. TCRdb's table, derived via immunoSEQ multiplex PCR, lists solely in-frame clones and lacks some. Among about 150,000 clones listed, approximately 78% were seen once. The CDR3 spans 15 residues. The germline V gene encodes CDR1 LGHNA and CDR2 YNFKEQ. V gave up 0 bases and J gave up 4 bases; unmatched junction bases: 2. The source is a human donor with acute or convalescent COVID-19. The donor label of this sample is uncertain. The source material was peripheral blood. The V and J genes are TRBV4-2 and TRBJ1-4; 7 bases match TRBD1. The CDR3 DNA follows: TGTGCCAGCAGCCAAGAAGGACAGGTTAATGAAAAACTGTTTTTT. It specifies CASSQEGQVNEKLFF.